This TCR beta chain was obtained from a study of graft-versus-host responses after intestinal transplantation. Whole-study context: Every one of the recipients received anti-thymocyte globulin induction and afterwards took tacrolimus and steroids for approximately 3 years.

This clone was counted between two and nine times. The target antigen is unknown. Libraries were prepared by immunoSEQ multiplex PCR; TCRdb keeps only in-frame clonotypes and omits some of them. The sample contains 90,000 to 95,000 clones, around 90% of which appear only once. Study-level results: Early declines in HvG clones that occurred post-transplant were associated with peak circulating GvH clone levels. Where graft-donor T cell macrochimerism was present, patients had high graft-versus-host to host-versus-graft clonal ratios in allografts.

This sequence originates from a human donor who received an intestinal transplant. The specimen comprised unstimulated CD8+ T cells sorted from spleen or lymph node cells, sampled before intestinal transplant.

CDR3 in amino acids: CASSVQGKDEKLFF. The CDR3 DNA sequence: TGTGCCAGCAGCGTACAGGGGAAGGATGAAAAACTGTTTTTT. The chain employs TRBV6-6 and TRBJ1-4; 7 nucleotides match TRBD1. The junction had 7 bases not matched to a gene; V was cut back by 6 bases and J by 6 bases. The CDR3 runs 14 residues. CDR1 is MNHNY and CDR2 is SVGAGI in the germline V gene (reference sequence).